One and the same sample provided the 25 T cell receptor beta chains below, sequenced in a study of naive and memory T cell subsets. A UMI-containing oligonucleotide was joined by 3' ligation to the TCR cDNA template. The SP2 primer and nested alpha and beta constant region primers amplified ligated cDNA in four rounds. Each CDR3 protein is one row after TCRdb ran MiXCR on the 5' RACE reads. The sample records about 48,000 distinct CDR3 sequences, approximately 4.8% being singletons. These receptors were taken from a female donor in good health.

V is TRBV19 and J is TRBJ1-5, with TRBD1 matching 7 bases. Losses at the gene ends were 5 bases for V and 11 bases for J; bases not matched to a gene: 12. Germline assignment: CDR1 LNHDA and CDR2 SQIVND (reference sequence). The CDR3 totals 14 residues. CDR3 protein: CASSGDRVRMAQHF. CDR3 DNA: TGTGCCAGTAGTGGCGACAGGGTAAGAATGGCCCAGCATTTT.

At least ten counts were recorded for this clonotype. The V gene is TRBV6-6, the J gene TRBJ1-4; D ambiguous. This CDR3 comprises 12 residues. Looked up from germline, CDR1 is MNHNY and CDR2 is SVGAGI (reference sequence). The V and J ends lost 4 bases and 3 bases respectively, with 3 bases between them. CDR3 DNA sequence: TGTGCCAGCAGTTCTGCTAATGAAAAACTGTTTTTT. Translated: CASSSANEKLFF.

This clonotype was recorded a few times. The rearrangement links TRBV28 to TRBJ2-6; D might be TRBD1 (6 bases). Per germline, CDR1 MDHEN and CDR2 SYDVKM. V was pared by 6 bases and J by 2 bases, with 11 bases between. The CDR3 covers 15 residues. This chain's CDR3 is CASSPPGAGANVLTF. CDR3 coding DNA: TGTGCCAGCAGCCCCCCAGGGGCTGGGGCCAACGTCCTGACTTTC.

This clonotype was counted at least ten times. V and J are TRBV2 and TRBJ2-2, with D possibly being TRBD1 or TRBD2 (5 bases each). Germline assignment: CDR1 SNHLY and CDR2 FYNNEI. V was shortened by 11 bases and J by 4 bases, with 20 bases between the two germline ends. The CDR3 length is 15 residues. The CDR3 sequence is CAVLLVGERTGELFF. CDR3 sequence (DNA): TGTGCCGTTCTATTGGTGGGGGAGCGCACCGGGGAGCTGTTTTTT.

This clonotype was seen repeatedly, ten times or more. CDR3 sequence (DNA): TGTGCCAGCAAGGGGACAGGGTACAATGAGCAGTTCTTC. Translating gives CASKGTGYNEQFF. The rearrangement uses TRBV11-1 and TRBJ2-1; 9 positions agree with TRBD1. Germline values: CDR1 SGHAT, CDR2 FQDESV (reference sequence). The CDR3 length is 13 residues. The V gene end was trimmed by 7 bases and the J gene end by 4 bases; junction bases not matched to a gene: 2.

In this sample, this clonotype turned up many times. The chain employs TRBV28 and TRBJ1-5; 10 positions match TRBD1. J was trimmed by 12 bases and V by 4 bases; bases with no gene match: 15. The V gene's germline CDR1 is MDHEN and CDR2 SYDVKM. The CDR3 extends over 16 amino acids. The CDR3 DNA reads TGTGCCAGCAGTTCAGTTCGGGACAGGGGCTTTGTTATCCAGCATTTT. This codes for CASSSVRDRGFVIQHF.

This clonotype was seen many times. This sequence joins TRBV29-1 and TRBJ1-2; the match to TRBD1 covers 7 bases. After removal of 7 bases from V and 6 bases from J, the junction contained 11 bases not matched to a gene. This CDR3 has 13 residues. The germline gives CDR1 SQVTM, CDR2 ANQGSEA. CDR3 region: CSARQGGYDGYTF. CDR3 bases: TGCAGCGCTAGACAGGGCGGATACGATGGCTACACCTTC. Variable domain in full (rest from reference TRBV29-1 and TRBJ1-2): SAVISQKPSRDICQRGTSLTIQCQVDSQVTMMFWYRQQPGQSLTLIATANQGSEATYESGFVIDKFPISRPNLTFSTLTVSNMSPEDSSIYLCSARQGGYDGYTFGSGTRLTVV.

The table lists this clonotype with many counts. V usage is TRBV7-8 and J usage is TRBJ2-2; no clear D. Per germline, CDR1 SGHVS and CDR2 FQNEAQ. V dropped 6 bases and J dropped 3 bases, with 11 bases sitting between them. The CDR3 loop spans 14 amino acids. The CDR3: CASSHSKYTGELFF. CDR3 bases: TGTGCCAGCAGTCATTCGAAGTACACCGGGGAGCTGTTTTTT.

There are many counts of this clonotype. The chain has TRBV14 and TRBJ2-7; a possible D gene is TRBD2 (6 bases). Germline values: CDR1 SGHDN, CDR2 FVKESK. This CDR3 is built from 16 residues. V gave up 5 bases and J gave up 1 base, with 18 bases separating them. The CDR3 DNA sequence: TGTGCCAGCAGCTCCTTCGGCAGGGACTTATCCTACGAGCAGTACTTC. As protein: CASSSFGRDLSYEQYF. The variable domain in full, completed from reference TRBV14 and TRBJ2-7, reads EAGVTQFPSHSVIEKGQTVTLRCDPISGHDNLYWYRRVMGKEIKFLLHFVKESKQDESGMPNNRFLAERTGGTYSTLKVQPAELEDSGVYFCASSSFGRDLSYEQYFGPGTRLTVT.

This clonotype came up many times. J is TRBJ2-2 and V is TRBV20-1; TRBD2 aligns across 7 bases. J lost 6 bases, V lost 5 bases, and 6 bases had no gene match. This CDR3 contains 13 residues. Germline V CDR1 and CDR2: DFQATT, SNEGSKA (reference sequence). CDR3 residues: CSAHSGRAGELFF. CDR3 sequence (DNA): TGCAGTGCTCATAGCGGGCGGGCCGGGGAGCTGTTTTTT.

The sample holds many counts of this clonotype. This chain links TRBV29-1 with TRBJ2-7; D not resolved. Germline CDR1 reads SQVTM; CDR2 reads ANQGSEA. The CDR3 spans 11 residues. V gave up 5 bases and J gave up 1 base, with 6 bases separating them. CDR3 sequence reads: CSVTKSYEQYF. The CDR3 bases are TGCAGCGTTACGAAATCCTACGAGCAGTACTTC.

This clonotype was detected only a few times. The J gene is TRBJ2-1, the V gene TRBV4-1; possibly TRBD2 for D (5 bases). Looked up from germline, CDR1 is MGHRA and CDR2 is YSYEKL. V was shortened by 0 bases and J by 6 bases, with 24 bases between the two germline ends. This CDR3 contains 19 residues. CDR3 DNA: TGCGCCAGCAGCCAAGATAGGTTTGGTTTGGGCGACTATTCCAATGAGCAGTTCTTC. Protein: CASSQDRFGLGDYSNEQFF.

Ten or more counts support this clonotype. The chain has TRBV6-5 and TRBJ2-7; tentative D call: TRBD1 (5 bases). Trimming cost V 5 bases and J 3 bases, with 11 bases left between them. The CDR3 has 13 residues. Germline-derived CDR1 and CDR2 are MNHEY and SVGAGI. CDR3 sequence: CASSPQGIYEQYF. The DNA for the CDR3 is TGTGCCAGCAGTCCCCAGGGCATCTACGAGCAGTACTTC.

This clonotype was counted ten times or more. The chain employs TRBV28 and TRBJ2-3; perhaps TRBD2 as D (5 bases). From germline, CDR1 is MDHEN and CDR2 SYDVKM. The CDR3 loop spans 16 amino acids. With 1 base removed from V and 4 bases from J, the gap between germline ends came to 15 bases. CDR3 protein: CASSLYTGMSADTQYF. CDR3 nucleotides: TGTGCCAGCAGTTTATATACGGGGATGAGCGCAGATACGCAGTATTTT.

This clonotype has a count of ten or more. V and J are TRBV6-4 and TRBJ2-3; D is possibly TRBD2 (6 bases). Germline assignment: CDR1 MRHNA and CDR2 SNTAGT. V was trimmed by 5 bases and J by 0 bases, leaving 6 bases between them. This CDR3 contains 13 residues. CDR3 sequence: CASSSGSTDTQYF. The CDR3 coding sequence is TGTGCCAGCAGTAGCGGGAGCACAGATACGCAGTATTTT.

The sample holds many counts of this clonotype. The genes are TRBV29-1 and TRBJ1-1; D is possibly TRBD1 (6 bases). This CDR3 spans 11 amino acids. V lost 8 bases to trimming and J lost 7 bases, with 14 bases between them. From germline, CDR1 is SQVTM and CDR2 ANQGSEA. For the CDR3, the DNA is TGCAGCACGGGGGCGCGAGGTGAAGCTTTCTTT. Protein sequence: CSTGARGEAFF.

This clonotype was counted at least ten times. Here the CDR3 reads CASSPWTGTYEQYF. Here the CDR3 DNA reads TGTGCCAGCAGCCCTTGGACAGGGACCTACGAGCAGTACTTC. The chain has TRBV11-2 and TRBJ2-7, with 8 bases that match TRBD1. This CDR3 is 14 amino acids long. Unmatched junction bases numbered 5, after V lost 5 bases and J lost 2 bases. CDR1 and CDR2 from the germline V gene are SGHAT and FQNNGV.

This clonotype was seen ten or more times. J is TRBJ2-3 and V is TRBV28; 7 bases agree with TRBD2. The V gene end was trimmed by 8 bases and the J gene end by 2 bases; junction bases not matched to a gene: 10. CDR3 length equals 15 residues. From germline, CDR1 is MDHEN and CDR2 SYDVKM. The CDR3 DNA is TGTGCCAGCCGTGGGGAGGGCCGATACACAGATACGCAGTATTTT. This codes for CASRGEGRYTDTQYF.

This clonotype was counted many times. V gene TRBV7-3 combines with J gene TRBJ1-2, with unresolved D. V lost 2 bases, J lost 4 bases, and 8 bases lay in between. Germline-derived CDR1 and CDR2 are SGHTA and FQGTGA. The CDR3 sequence is 13 residues long. CDR3 in amino acids: CASSLSGSYGYTF. In nucleotides, the CDR3 is TGTGCCAGCAGCTTATCCGGCTCCTATGGCTACACCTTC.

The table lists this clonotype with many counts. J is TRBJ1-2 and V is TRBV12-3 or TRBV12-4, with D possibly TRBD1 on 5 matching bases. V was clipped by 2 bases and J by 4 bases, with 14 bases between them. The CDR3 is made up of 15 amino acids. The CDR3 loop reads CASSLKGFRSYGYTF. As DNA, the CDR3 is TGTGCCAGCAGTTTAAAGGGGTTTAGAAGCTATGGCTACACCTTC.

This clonotype has ten or more counts. The CDR3 here is CASSQGGDRSYEQYF. CDR3 bases: TGTGCCAGCAGCCAAGGGGGCGACAGGTCCTACGAGCAGTACTTC. The chain uses TRBV3-1 and TRBJ2-7; D perhaps matches TRBD1 (6 bases). CDR1 and CDR2 from the germline V gene are LGHDT and YNNKEL (reference sequence). CDR3 length: 15 residues. With 1 base removed from V and 1 base from J, the gap between germline ends came to 11 bases.

This clonotype was observed at least ten times. The chain has TRBV5-5 and TRBJ1-2; 7 bases are shared with TRBD1. The V gene's germline CDR1 is SGHKS and CDR2 YYEKEE (reference sequence). This CDR3 region has 14 residues. J gave up 12 bases and V 0 bases, and 11 bases lay outside the gene matches. CDR3 residues: CASSLEGTALSDTF. CDR3 DNA: TGTGCCAGCAGCTTGGAAGGGACAGCCCTGAGTGACACCTTC.

This clonotype was counted ten times or more. The chain couples TRBV7-9 to TRBJ1-5; tentative D call: TRBD1 (5 bases). CDR3 size: 15 residues. Germline-derived CDR1 and CDR2 are SEHNR and FQNEAQ (reference sequence). Trimming took off 8 bases at V and 4 bases at J, with 18 bases between the two ends. CDR3 in DNA: TGTGCCAGCCATAGGGGACGTCCGTATAATCAGCCCCAGCATTTT. This sequence encodes CASHRGRPYNQPQHF.

This clonotype was observed many times. The chain is built from TRBV20-1 and TRBJ1-5; D remains unclear. The V end was cut by 1 base, the J end by 7 bases, with 5 bases between. Per the germline V gene, CDR1 is DFQATT and CDR2 is SNEGSKA (reference sequence). This CDR3 is 11 amino acids long. CDR3 loop: CSARGDQPQHF. The CDR3 nucleotides are TGCAGTGCTAGAGGTGACCAGCCCCAGCATTTT.

This clonotype was counted at least ten times. The CDR3 spells CASSLGDRANQRETQYF. CDR3 DNA: TGCGCCAGCAGCTTGGGGGACAGGGCCAACCAAAGAGAGACCCAGTACTTC. The chain recombines TRBV5-1 with TRBJ2-5; TRBD1 aligns across 9 bases. The ends lost 0 bases at V and 4 bases at J; junction bases unmatched: 10. This CDR3 has 17 residues. Looked up from germline, CDR1 is SGHRS and CDR2 is YFSETQ.